Below are 3 T cell receptor beta chains sequenced from a single sample in a study of human T cells and chemical hapten exposure. TCRdb reanalysed the RACE reads using MiXCR and keeps one entry per CDR3 protein. Counted here are around 300,000 distinct CDR3 sequences, around 5.5% occurring once; the ten biggest clones make up around 8.8%. The time point: pre-sensitization, week 0. Treatment described: therapeutic diphenylcyclopropenone sensitization with weekly scalp DPC. The sequenced sample was whole blood, obtained in connection with sensitization to the hapten diphenylcyclopropenone (DPC). The receptors were sampled from a woman aged 18-29 years with alopecia areata. Some clones in this sample may be carry-over from other donors' samples.

The J gene is TRBJ1-1, the V gene TRBV11-2; D is ambiguous. Trimming shortened V by 1 base and J by 6 bases, and 9 bases separated the two germline ends. The CDR3 is made up of 13 amino acids. CDR1 is SGHAT, CDR2 FQNNGV, per germline. CDR3 sequence: CASSLVVRAEAFF. CDR3 DNA: TGTGCCAGCAGCTTAGTGGTTCGCGCTGAAGCTTTCTTT.

The CDR3 reads CASSSRDTYGEQYF. The CDR3 DNA is TGCGCCAGCAGCTCCCGGGACACCTACGGGGAGCAGTACTTC. The chain couples TRBV5-1 to TRBJ2-7; D might be TRBD1 (6 bases). The CDR3 has 14 residues. Germline CDR1 is SGHRS and CDR2 is YFSETQ. Trimming left V 3 bases short and J 7 bases short, with 17 bases between.

Note on this clonotype: A read error may explain this, as a much larger clone is one base away. This chain joins TRBV29-1 and TRBJ1-1; D ambiguous. There are 12 residues in the CDR3. Germline CDR1 SQVTM, CDR2 ANQGSEA. Deletions cut 4 bases from V and 1 base from J, with 7 bases between. The CDR3 DNA follows: TGCAGCGTTGGGCGGCAGAACACTGAAGCTTTCTTT. Protein sequence: CSVGRQNTEAFF.